The rows below give T cell receptor beta chains drawn from one sample of a study of cytomegalovirus exposure and HLA in healthy donors. Method: immunoSEQ multiplex PCR; TCRdb's copy keeps in-frame clones and lacks some. The sample table includes approximately 100,000 clones. Sequenced input: PBMCs. The receptors stem from a man in his forties or fifties in good health and CMV-seronegative. The CDR3 runs from the conserved cysteine through the conserved F or W. A D gene is named only where the DNA matches it firmly.

>-|TRBV11-3|TRBJ1-1|15
CASSLVGQSLTEAFF
TGTGCCAGCAGCTTGGTTGGACAGAGTCTCACTGAAGCTTTCTTT
>-|TRBV25-1|TRBJ1-2|15
CASSDSGGINYGYTF
TGTGCCAGCAGTGACTCGGGGGGTATTAACTATGGCTACACCTTC
>TRBD1|TRBV10-3|TRBJ1-2|14
CAIEPGQGSYGYTF
TGTGCCATAGAACCGGGACAGGGAAGTTATGGCTACACCTTC
>TRBD1|TRBV6-1|TRBJ2-2|15
CASTIDRVATGELFF
TGTGCCAGCACCATAGACAGGGTTGCAACCGGGGAGCTGTTTTTT
>TRBD1|TRBV4-3|TRBJ1-5|13
CASSPQGAQPQHF
TGCGCCAGCAGCCCCCAGGGGGCTCAGCCCCAGCATTTT
>-|TRBV5-5|TRBJ1-1|13
CASSPTGLTEAFF
TGTGCCAGCAGCCCCACAGGGCTCACTGAAGCTTTCTTT
>-|TRBV9|TRBJ2-5|14
CASSVGTVQETQYF
TGTGCCAGCAGCGTGGGGACTGTCCAAGAGACCCAGTACTTC
>TRBD1|TRBV10-3|TRBJ1-5|14
CAISRTGIGQPQHF
TGTGCCATCAGTAGGACAGGGATCGGTCAGCCCCAGCATTTT
>-|TRBV5-1|TRBJ2-2|15
CASSLDSGSTGELFF
TGCGCCAGCAGCTTGGATTCGGGATCCACCGGGGAGCTGTTTTTT
>TRBD1|TRBV2|TRBJ1-2|12
CASPDRVDGYTF
TGTGCCAGCCCCGACAGGGTGGATGGCTACACCTTC
>TRBD1|TRBV29-1|TRBJ1-4|13
CSVSTGDNEKLFF
TGCAGCGTGTCGACAGGGGATAATGAAAAACTGTTTTTT
>-|TRBV2|TRBJ1-1|15
CASIKLGGMNTEAFF
TGTGCCAGTATAAAGTTGGGAGGTATGAACACTGAAGCTTTCTTT
>-|TRBV29-1|TRBJ1-4|12
CSVEGGDEKLFF
TGCAGCGTTGAAGGGGGGGATGAAAAACTGTTTTTT
>-|TRBV28|TRBJ1-1|16
CASSLKPGDINTEAFF
TGTGCCAGCAGCCTAAAACCAGGGGACATTAACACTGAAGCTTTCTTT
>TRBD1|TRBV19|TRBJ1-3|15
CASSPRGLSGNTIYF
TGTGCCAGTAGTCCCAGGGGGCTCTCTGGAAACACCATATATTTT
>TRBD2|TRBV5-4|TRBJ2-2|17
CASATSGGPSNTGELFF
TGTGCCAGCGCGACTAGCGGGGGCCCATCGAACACCGGGGAGCTGTTTTTT
>-|TRBV6-5|TRBJ1-2|14
CASSRTGYNYGYTF
TGTGCCAGCAGCCGAACAGGGTATAACTATGGCTACACCTTC
>TRBD1|TRBV4-3|TRBJ1-2|14
CASSPDRDDYGYTF
TGCGCCAGCAGTCCCGACAGGGACGACTATGGCTACACCTTC
>TRBD1|TRBV6-1|TRBJ1-2|16
CASSETGTGDSYGYTF
TGTGCCAGCAGTGAAACCGGGACAGGGGATAGTTATGGCTACACCTTC
>-|TRBV15|TRBJ1-2|16
CATSRSPTVSHYGYTF
TGTGCCACCAGCAGAAGCCCGACAGTTTCCCACTATGGCTACACCTTC
>-|TRBV19|TRBJ1-2|14
CASLPQGPYYGYTF
TGTGCCAGCCTACCTCAGGGTCCGTACTATGGCTACACCTTC
>TRBD1|TRBV10-3|TRBJ1-4|15
CAISEATGPNEKLFF
TGTGCCATCAGTGAGGCGACAGGGCCTAATGAAAAACTGTTTTTT